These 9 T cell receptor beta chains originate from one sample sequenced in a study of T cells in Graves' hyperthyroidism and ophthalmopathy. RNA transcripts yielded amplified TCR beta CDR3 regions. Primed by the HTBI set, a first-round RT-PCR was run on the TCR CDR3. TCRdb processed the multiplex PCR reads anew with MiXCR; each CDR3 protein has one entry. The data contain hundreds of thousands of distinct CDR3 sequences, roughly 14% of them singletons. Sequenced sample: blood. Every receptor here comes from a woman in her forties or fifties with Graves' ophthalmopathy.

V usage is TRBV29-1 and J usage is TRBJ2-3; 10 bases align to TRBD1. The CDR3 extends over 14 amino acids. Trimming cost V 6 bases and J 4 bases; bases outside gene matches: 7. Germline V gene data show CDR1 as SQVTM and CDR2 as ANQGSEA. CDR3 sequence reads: CSVDRDRGPDTQYF. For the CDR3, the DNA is TGCAGCGTGGACCGGGACAGGGGACCAGATACGCAGTATTTT.

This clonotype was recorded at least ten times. DNA for the CDR3: TGTGCCAGCAGTTACCGACGTAGGAGGGAGCTGTTTTTT. Translated, it gives CASSYRRRRELFF. The chain employs TRBV6-5 and TRBJ2-2; D gene uncertain. V lost 2 bases and J lost 9, with 10 bases in between. CDR3 length: 13 amino acids. Per germline, CDR1 MNHEY and CDR2 SVGAGI.

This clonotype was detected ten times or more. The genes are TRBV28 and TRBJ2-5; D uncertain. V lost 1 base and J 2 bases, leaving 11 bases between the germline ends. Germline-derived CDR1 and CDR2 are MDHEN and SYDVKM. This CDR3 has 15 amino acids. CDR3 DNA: TGTGCCAGCAGTTTATCCCAGACTCCTCAAGAGACCCAGTACTTC. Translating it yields CASSLSQTPQETQYF.

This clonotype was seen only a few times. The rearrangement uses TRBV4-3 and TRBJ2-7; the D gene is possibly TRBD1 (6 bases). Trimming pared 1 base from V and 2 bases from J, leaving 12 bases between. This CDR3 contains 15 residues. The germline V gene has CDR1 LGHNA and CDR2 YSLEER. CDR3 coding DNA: TGCGCCAGCAGCCAAGCAAAGACAGGAGCCTACGAGCAGTACTTC. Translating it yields CASSQAKTGAYEQYF.

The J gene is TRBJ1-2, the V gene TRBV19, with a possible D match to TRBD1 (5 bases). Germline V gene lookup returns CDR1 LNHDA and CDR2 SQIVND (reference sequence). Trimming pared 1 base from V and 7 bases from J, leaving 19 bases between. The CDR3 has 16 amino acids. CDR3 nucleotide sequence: TGTGCCAGTAGTATAGTTCGAGGGGCCGCGATAGTTGGCTACACCTTC. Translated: CASSIVRGAAIVGYTF.

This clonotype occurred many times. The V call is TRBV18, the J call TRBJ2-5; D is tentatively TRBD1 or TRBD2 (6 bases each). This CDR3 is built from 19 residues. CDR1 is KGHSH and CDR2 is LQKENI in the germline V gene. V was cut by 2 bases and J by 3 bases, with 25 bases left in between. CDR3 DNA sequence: TGTGCCAGCTCACCAGCCTATGGGGGGCCCAGCTCCGTAAAAGAGACCCAGTACTTC. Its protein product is CASSPAYGGPSSVKETQYF.

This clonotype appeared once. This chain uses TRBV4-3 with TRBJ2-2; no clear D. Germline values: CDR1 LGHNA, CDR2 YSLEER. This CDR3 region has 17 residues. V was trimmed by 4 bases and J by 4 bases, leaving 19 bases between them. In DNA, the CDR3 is TGCGCCAGCAGCCGGATGGGCCCAGCGACGGGCACCGGGGAGCTGTTTTTT. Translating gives CASSRMGPATGTGELFF.

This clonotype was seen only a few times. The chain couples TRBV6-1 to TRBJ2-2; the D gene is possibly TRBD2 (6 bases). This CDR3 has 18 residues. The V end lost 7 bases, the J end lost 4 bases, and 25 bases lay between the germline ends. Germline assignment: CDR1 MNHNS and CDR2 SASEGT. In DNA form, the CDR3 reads TGTGCCAGCATTTCGCGGGGCGGAAAGAGGTTACGCACCGGGGAGCTGTTTTTT. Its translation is CASISRGGKRLRTGELFF.

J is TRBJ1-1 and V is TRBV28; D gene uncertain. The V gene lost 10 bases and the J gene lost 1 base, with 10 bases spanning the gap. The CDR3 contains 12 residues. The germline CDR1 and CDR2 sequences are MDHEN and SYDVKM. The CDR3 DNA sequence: TGTGCCACGCGGGGTAGGAACACTGAAGCTTTCTTT. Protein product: CATRGRNTEAFF. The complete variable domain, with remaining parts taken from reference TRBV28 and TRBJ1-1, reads DVKVTQSSRYLVKRTGEKVFLECVQDMDHENMFWYRQDPGLGLRLIYFSYDVKMKEKGDIPEGYSVSREKKERFSLILESASTNQTSMYLCATRGRNTEAFFGQGTRLTVV.